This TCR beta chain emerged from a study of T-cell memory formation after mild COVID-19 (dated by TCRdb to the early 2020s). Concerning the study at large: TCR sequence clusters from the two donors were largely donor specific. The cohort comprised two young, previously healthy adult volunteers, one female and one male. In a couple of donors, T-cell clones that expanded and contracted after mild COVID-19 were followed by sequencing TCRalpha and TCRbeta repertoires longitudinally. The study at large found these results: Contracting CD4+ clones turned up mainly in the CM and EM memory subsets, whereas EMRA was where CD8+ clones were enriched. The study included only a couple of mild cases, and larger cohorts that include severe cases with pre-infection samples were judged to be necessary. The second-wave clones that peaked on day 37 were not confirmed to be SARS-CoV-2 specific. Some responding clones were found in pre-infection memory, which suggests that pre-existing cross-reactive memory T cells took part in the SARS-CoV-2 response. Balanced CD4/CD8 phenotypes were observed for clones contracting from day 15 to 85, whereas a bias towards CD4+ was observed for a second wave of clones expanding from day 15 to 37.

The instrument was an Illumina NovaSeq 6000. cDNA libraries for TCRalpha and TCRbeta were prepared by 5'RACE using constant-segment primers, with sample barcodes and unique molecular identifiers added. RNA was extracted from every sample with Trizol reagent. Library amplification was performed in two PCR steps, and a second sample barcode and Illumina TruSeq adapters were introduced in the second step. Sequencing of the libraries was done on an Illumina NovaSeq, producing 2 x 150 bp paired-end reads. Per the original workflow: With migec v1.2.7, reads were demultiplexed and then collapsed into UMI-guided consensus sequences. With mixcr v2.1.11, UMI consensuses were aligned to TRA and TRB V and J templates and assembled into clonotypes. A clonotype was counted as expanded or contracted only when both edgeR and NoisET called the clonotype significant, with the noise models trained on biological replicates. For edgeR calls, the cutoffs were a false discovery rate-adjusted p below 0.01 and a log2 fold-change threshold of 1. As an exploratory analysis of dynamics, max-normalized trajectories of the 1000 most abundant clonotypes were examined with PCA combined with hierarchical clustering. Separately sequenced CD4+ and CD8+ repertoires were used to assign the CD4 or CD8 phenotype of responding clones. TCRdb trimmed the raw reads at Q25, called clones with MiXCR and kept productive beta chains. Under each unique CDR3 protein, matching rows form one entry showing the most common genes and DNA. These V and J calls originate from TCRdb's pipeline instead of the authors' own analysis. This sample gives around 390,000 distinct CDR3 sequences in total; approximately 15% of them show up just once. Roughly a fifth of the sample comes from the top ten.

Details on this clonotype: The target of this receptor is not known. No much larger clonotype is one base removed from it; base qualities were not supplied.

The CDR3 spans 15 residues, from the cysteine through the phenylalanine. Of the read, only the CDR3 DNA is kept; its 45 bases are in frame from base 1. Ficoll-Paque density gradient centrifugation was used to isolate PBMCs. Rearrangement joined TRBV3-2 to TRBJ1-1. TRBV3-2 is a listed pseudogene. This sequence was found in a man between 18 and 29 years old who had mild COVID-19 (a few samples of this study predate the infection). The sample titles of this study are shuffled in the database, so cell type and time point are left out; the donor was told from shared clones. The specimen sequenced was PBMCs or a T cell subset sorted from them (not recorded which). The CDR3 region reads CASSQDLVWDTEAFF. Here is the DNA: TGTGCCAGCAGCCAAGATCTGGTTTGGGATACTGAAGCTTTCTTT.